This T cell receptor beta chain is drawn from a study of cytomegalovirus exposure and HLA in healthy donors. Findings and caveats of the study: Later analysis associated a missense DCLRE1C variant with TCR beta V- and J-gene trimming. Some segments of the V type, notably TRBV6-2 and TRBV6-3, were excluded as indistinguishable. The Asian-associated ancestry cluster reportedly had fewer N-insertions than the approximately 650-donor mean in a later analysis. Clonal expansion was found to be greater in HLA-associated TCR beta chains than in equally common others in a later analysis.

Primers included in the PCR were 60 Vbeta and 13 Jbeta primers. Sequenced by immunoSEQ multiplex PCR; TCRdb stores in-frame clones only, minus some. The table shows fewer than 20,000 clones, with roughly four fifths occurring only once. About this clone: Its antigen is unidentified.

The CDR3 has 12 amino acids. Trimming left V 8 bases short and J 3 bases short, with 11 bases between. Per the germline V gene, CDR1 is MNHEY and CDR2 is SVGAGI. This receptor was obtained from a human donor in good health. What was sequenced was PBMCs. This chain links TRBV6-5 with TRBJ2-7; D might be TRBD1 (5 bases). The CDR3: CASQRQFYEQYF. CDR3 DNA: TGTGCCAGCCAGAGACAGTTCTACGAGCAGTACTTC.